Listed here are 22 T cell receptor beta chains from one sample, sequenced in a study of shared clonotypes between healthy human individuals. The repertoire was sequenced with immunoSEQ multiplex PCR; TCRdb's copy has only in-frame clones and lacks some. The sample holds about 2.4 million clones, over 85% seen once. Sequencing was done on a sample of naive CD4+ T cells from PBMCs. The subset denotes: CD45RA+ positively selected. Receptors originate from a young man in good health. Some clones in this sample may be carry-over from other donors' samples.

The CDR3 nucleotides are TGCGCCAGCGGACAGGACCCGAACACTGAAGCTTTCTTT. Amino acid sequence: CASGQDPNTEAFF. V gene TRBV5-1 combines with J gene TRBJ1-1, with 7 bases identical to TRBD1. Germline V gene lookup returns CDR1 SGHRS and CDR2 YFSETQ. There are 13 residues in the CDR3. J gave up 1 base and V 7 bases, and 4 bases lay outside the gene matches.

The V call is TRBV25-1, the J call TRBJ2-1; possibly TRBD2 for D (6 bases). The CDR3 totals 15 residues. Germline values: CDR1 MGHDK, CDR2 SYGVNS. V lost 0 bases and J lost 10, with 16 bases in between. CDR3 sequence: CASSEYIGRTIEQFF. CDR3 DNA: TGTGCCAGCAGTGAATATATTGGGAGGACCATCGAGCAGTTCTTC. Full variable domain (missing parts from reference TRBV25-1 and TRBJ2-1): EADIYQTPRYLVIGTGKKITLECSQTMGHDKMYWYQQDPGMELHLIHYSYGVNSTEKGDLSSESTVSRIRTEHFPLTLESARPSHTSQYLCASSEYIGRTIEQFFGPGTRLTVL.

The CDR3: CASSLEYSSYEQYF. CDR3 DNA: TGCGCCAGCAGCTTGGAATACAGCTCCTACGAGCAGTACTTC. J is TRBJ2-5 and V is TRBV5-1; unclear D gene. The J call may be incorrect, as the DNA end agrees better with TRBJ2-7. CDR1 is SGHRS, CDR2 YFSETQ, per germline. The CDR3 is made up of 14 amino acids.

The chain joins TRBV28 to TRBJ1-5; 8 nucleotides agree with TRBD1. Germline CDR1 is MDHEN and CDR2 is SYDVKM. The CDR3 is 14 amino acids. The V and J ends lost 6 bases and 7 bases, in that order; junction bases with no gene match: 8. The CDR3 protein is CASRPGGAVQPQHF. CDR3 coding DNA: TGTGCCAGCAGACCAGGGGGCGCGGTACAGCCCCAGCATTTT.

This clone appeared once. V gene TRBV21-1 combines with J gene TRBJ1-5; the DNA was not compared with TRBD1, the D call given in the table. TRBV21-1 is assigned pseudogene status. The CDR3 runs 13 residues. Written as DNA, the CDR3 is TGTGCCAGCAACAGGGGCCCCAATCAGCCCCAGCATTTT. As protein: CASNRGPNQPQHF.

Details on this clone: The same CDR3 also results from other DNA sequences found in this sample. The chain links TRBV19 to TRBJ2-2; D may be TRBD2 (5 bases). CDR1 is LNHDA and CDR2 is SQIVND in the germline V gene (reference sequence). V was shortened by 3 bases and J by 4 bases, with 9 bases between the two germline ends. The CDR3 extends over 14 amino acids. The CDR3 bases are TGTGCCAGTAGTATTGGAGGAGTCACCGGGGAGCTGTTTTTT. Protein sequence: CASSIGGVTGELFF. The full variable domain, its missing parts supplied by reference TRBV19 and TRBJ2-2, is DGGITQSPKYLFRKEGQNVTLSCEQNLNHDAMYWYRQDPGQGLRLIYYSQIVNDFQKGDIAEGYSVSREKKESFPLTVTSAQKNPTAFYLCASSIGGVTGELFFGEGSRLTVL.

In nucleotides, the CDR3 is TGCGCCAGCAGCCAAGATCTATCCCGCTCCTACGAGCAGTACTTC. As protein: CASSQDLSRSYEQYF. The V and J genes are TRBV4-3 and TRBJ2-7; D unclear. CDR1 is LGHNA, CDR2 YSLEER, per germline. This CDR3 is 15 amino acids long. The V and J ends lost 0 bases and 0 bases respectively, with 9 bases between them.

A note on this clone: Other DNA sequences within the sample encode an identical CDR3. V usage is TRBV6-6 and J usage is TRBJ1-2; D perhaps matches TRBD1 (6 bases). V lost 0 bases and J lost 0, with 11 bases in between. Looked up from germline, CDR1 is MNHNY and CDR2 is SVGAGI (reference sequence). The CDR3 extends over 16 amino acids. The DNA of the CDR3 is TGTGCCAGCAGTTACTCGGGCGGGGGCCCTAACTATGGCTACACCTTC. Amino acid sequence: CASSYSGGGPNYGYTF.

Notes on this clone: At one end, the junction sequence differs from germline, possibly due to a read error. The CDR3 nucleotides are TGTGCCAGCGAGGGGCCCGGAGGGAGGTTC. This encodes CASEGPGGRF. The chain recombines TRBV2 with TRBJ2-7, with TRBD2 as a possible D gene (6 bases). CDR1 SNHLY and CDR2 FYNNEI come from the germline V gene. The CDR3 runs 10 residues.

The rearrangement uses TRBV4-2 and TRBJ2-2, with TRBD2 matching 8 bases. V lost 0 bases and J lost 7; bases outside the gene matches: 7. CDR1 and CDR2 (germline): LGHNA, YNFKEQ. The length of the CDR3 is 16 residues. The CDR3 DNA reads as TGTGCCAGCAGCCAAGAGGACGGGAGGGCCTTCGGGGAGCTGTTTTTT. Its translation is CASSQEDGRAFGELFF.

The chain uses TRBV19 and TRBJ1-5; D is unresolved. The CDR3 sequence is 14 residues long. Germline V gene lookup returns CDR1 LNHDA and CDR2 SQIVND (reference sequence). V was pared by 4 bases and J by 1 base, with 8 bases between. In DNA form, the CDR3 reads TGTGCCAGTAGTAAGGGCGAGAGCAATCAGCCCCAGCATTTT. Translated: CASSKGESNQPQHF.

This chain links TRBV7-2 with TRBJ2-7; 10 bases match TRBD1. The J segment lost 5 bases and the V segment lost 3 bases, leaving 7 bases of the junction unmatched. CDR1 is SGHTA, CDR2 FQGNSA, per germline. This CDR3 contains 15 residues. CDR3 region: CASSLSTGGYHEQYF. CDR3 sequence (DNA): TGTGCCAGCAGCTTGTCGACAGGGGGCTACCACGAGCAGTACTTC.

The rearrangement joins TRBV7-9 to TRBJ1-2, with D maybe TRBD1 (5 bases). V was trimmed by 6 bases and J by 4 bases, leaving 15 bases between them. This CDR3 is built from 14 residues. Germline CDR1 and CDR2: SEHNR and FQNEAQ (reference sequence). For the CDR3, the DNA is TGTGCCAGCAGTCTTACGGAGACAGTCTATGGCTACACCTTC. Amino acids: CASSLTETVYGYTF.

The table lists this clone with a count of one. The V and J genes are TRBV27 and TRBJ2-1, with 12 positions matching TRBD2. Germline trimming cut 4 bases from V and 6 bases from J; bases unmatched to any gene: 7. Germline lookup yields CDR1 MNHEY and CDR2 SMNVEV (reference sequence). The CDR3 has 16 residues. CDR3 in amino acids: CASSSRTSGKPNEQFF. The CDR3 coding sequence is TGTGCCAGCAGTTCCCGGACTAGCGGGAAACCCAATGAGCAGTTCTTC.

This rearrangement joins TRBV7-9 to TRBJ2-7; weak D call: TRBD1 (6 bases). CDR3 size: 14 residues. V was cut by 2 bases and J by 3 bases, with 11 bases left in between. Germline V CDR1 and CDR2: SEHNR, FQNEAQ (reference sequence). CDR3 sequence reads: CASSLLQGIYEQYF. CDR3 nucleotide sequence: TGTGCCAGCAGCTTACTCCAGGGGATCTACGAGCAGTACTTC.

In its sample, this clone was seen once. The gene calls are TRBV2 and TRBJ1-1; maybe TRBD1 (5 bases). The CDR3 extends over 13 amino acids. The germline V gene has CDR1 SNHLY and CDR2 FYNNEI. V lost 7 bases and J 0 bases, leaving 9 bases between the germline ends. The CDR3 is CASKRQMNTEAFF. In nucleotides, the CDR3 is TGTGCCAGCAAGCGACAGATGAACACTGAAGCTTTCTTT.

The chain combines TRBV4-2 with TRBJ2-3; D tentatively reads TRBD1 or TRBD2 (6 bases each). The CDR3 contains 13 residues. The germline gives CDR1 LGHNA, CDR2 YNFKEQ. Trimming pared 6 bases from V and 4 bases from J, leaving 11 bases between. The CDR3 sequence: CASSPRGPDTQYF. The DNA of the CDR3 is TGTGCCAGCAGTCCTCGGGGGCCAGATACGCAGTATTTT.

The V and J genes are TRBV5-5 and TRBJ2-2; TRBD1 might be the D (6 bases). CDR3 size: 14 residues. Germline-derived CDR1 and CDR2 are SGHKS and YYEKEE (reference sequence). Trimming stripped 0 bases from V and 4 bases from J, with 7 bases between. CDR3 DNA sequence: TGTGCCAGCAGCTTGGGGACAGTCACCGGGGAGCTGTTTTTT. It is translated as CASSLGTVTGELFF.

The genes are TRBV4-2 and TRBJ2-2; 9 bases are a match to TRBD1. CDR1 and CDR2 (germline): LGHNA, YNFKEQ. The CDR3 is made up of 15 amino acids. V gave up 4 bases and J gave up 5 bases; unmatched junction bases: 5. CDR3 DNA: TGTGCCAGCAGCCGGACAGGGGAAGGGACCGGGGAGCTGTTTTTT. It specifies CASSRTGEGTGELFF.

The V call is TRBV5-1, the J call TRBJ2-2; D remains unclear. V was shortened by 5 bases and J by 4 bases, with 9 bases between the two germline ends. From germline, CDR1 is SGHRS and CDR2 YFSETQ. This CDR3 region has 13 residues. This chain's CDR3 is CASSTLPTGELFF. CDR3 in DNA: TGCGCCAGCAGTACCCTACCCACCGGGGAGCTGTTTTTT.

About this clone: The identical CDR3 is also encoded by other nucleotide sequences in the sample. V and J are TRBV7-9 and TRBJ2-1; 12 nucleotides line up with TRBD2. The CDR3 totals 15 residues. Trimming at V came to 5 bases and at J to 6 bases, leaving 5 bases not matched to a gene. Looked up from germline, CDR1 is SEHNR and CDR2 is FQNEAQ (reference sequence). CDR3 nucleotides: TGTGCCAGCAGCCTCACGGGACTAGCGGGCAATGAGCAGTTCTTC. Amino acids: CASSLTGLAGNEQFF.

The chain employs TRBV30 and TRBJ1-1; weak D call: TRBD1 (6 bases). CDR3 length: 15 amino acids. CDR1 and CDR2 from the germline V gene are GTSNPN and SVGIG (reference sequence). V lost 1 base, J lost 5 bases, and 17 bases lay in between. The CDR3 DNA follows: TGTGCCTGGAGTGCCCACAGGGCTAGGGTTACTGAAGCTTTCTTT. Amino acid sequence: CAWSAHRARVTEAFF.